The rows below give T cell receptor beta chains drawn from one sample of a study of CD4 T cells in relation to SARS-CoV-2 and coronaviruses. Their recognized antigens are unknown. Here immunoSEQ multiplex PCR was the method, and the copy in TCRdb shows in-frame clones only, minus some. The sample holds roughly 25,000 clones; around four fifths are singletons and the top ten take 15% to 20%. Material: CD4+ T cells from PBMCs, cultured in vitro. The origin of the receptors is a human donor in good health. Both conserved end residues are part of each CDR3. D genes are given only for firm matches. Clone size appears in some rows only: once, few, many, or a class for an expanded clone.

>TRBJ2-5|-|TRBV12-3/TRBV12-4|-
TGTGCCAGCAGTTTTGCGCGGAGGGGGACCCAGTACTTC
CASSFARRGTQYF
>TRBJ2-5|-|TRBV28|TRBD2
TGTGCCACCGCGGGACTAGCGGGAGCCGGGGGAGACCAAGAGACCCAGTACTTC
CATAGLAGAGGDQETQYF
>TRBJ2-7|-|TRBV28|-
TGTGCCAGCAGTTTAGCGACAGGTACCTACGAGCAGTACTTC
CASSLATGTYEQYF
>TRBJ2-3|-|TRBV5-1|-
TGCGCCAGCAGCGCACAGGGAGGTGGGACAGATACGCAGTATTTT
CASSAQGGGTDTQYF
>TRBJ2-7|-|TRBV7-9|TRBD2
TGTGCCAGCAGCTTATTGCTAGCGGGAGGAGTCTACGAGCAGTACTTC
CASSLLLAGGVYEQYF
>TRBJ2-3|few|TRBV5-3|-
TGTGCCAGAAGCTGTTCTGGGGAGTGCACAGATACGCAGTATTTT
CARSCSGECTDTQYF
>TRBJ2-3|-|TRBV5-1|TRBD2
TGCGCCAGCAGCTGGGGGGGGACTAGCGACACAGATACGCAGTATTTT
CASSWGGTSDTDTQYF
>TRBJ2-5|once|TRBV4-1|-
TGCGCCAGCAGCCAAGACGGCGGGACAGAAGAGACCCAGTACTTC
CASSQDGGTEETQYF
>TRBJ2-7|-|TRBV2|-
TGTGCCAGCAGGACCGTGGAGGGTTTACAATACGAGCAGTACTTC
CASRTVEGLQYEQYF
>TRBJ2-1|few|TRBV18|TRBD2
TGTGCCAGCTCCTTAGGTAGCGGGGTTTACAATGAGCAGTTCTTC
CASSLGSGVYNEQFF
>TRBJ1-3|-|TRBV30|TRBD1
TGTGCCTGGAGTGTAAGGGGGGAGGAGGGGGCCCCCTCTGGAAACACCATATATTTT
CAWSVRGEEGAPSGNTIYF
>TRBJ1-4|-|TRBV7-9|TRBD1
TGTGCCAGCAGCCCCCCGGGACAGGGGATAAAACTGTTTTTT
CASSPPGQGIKLFF
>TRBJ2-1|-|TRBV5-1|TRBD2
TGCGCCAGCAGACCCCCGGGACTAGCGGGGAATGAGCAGTTCTTC
CASRPPGLAGNEQFF
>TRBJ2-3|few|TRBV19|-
TGTGCCAGTAGTATTAACAGGTTACAAGATACGCAGTATTTT
CASSINRLQDTQYF
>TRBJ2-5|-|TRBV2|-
TGTGCCAGCAGTCCCCGGCAGGGCCTAGAGACCCAGTACTTC
CASSPRQGLETQYF
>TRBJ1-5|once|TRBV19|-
TGTGCCAGTAGCCCTGGGGTTGGGCAGTCTAATCAAGCCCAGCATTTT
CASSPGVGQSNQAQHF
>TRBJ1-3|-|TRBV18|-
TGTGCCAGCTCACCCCTTTCATCAAGGTCTGGAAACACCATATATTTT
CASSPLSSRSGNTIYF
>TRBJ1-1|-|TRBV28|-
TGTGCCAGCAGTTTACACGGGGCAGACACTGAAGCTTTCTTT
CASSLHGADTEAFF
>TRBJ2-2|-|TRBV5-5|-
TGTGCCAGCAGCTTGGCTGGGGTCCAGGGCACCGGGGAGCTGTTTTTT
CASSLAGVQGTGELFF
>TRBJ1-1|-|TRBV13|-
TGTGCCAGCAGCTACAGGCAGGGAAACACTGAAGCTTTCTTT
CASSYRQGNTEAFF
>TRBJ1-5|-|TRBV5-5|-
TGTGCCAGCAGCCAACAATCGGGGGTGAGGGTTCAGCCCCAGCATTTT
CASSQQSGVRVQPQHF
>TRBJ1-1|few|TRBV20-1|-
TGCAGTGCTAGTAACCCGGGGTACACTGAAGCTTTCTTT
CSASNPGYTEAFF
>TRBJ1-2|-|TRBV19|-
TGTGCCAGTAGTGTGGACATAATCAGACCGGCTAACTATGGCTACACCTTC
CASSVDIIRPANYGYTF
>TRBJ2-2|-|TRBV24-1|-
TGTGCCACCAGTGAAACTGGGAACACCGGGGAGCTGTTTTTT
CATSETGNTGELFF
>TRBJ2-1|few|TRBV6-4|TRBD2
TGTGCCAGCAGCCCGGGACTAGCCTCCACTGAGCAGTTCTTC
CASSPGLASTEQFF
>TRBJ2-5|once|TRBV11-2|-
TGTGCCAGCAGTGATCCTAGCACCCAGACCCAGTACTTC
CASSDPSTQTQYF
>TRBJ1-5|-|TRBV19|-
TGTGCCAGTACCTCCCAAGGAGGGGGAGGCAATCAGCCCCAGCATTTT
CASTSQGGGGNQPQHF
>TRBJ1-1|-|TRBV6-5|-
TGTGCCAGCAGGGGCAGGTCTGGGAGCACTGAAGCTTTCTTT
CASRGRSGSTEAFF
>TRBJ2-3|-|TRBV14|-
TGTGCCAGCAGCCAAATCGGGGATACGCAGTATTTT
CASSQIGDTQYF
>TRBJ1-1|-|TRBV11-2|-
TGTGCCAGCAGCTTAGATCCCGAATCTGAAGCTTTCTTT
CASSLDPESEAFF
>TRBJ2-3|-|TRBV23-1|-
TGCGCCAGCAGTCAATCGGGGAGGGATACGCAGTATTTT
CASSQSGRDTQYF
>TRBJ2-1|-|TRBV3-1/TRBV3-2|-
TGTGCCAGCAGCCAATGGGGTAATGAGCAGTTCTTC
CASSQWGNEQFF
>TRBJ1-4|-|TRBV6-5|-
TGTGCCAGCAGCATTCGGGGTAATGAAAAACTGTTTTTT
CASSIRGNEKLFF
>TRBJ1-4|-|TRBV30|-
TGTGCCTGGGGTCCTCACTGGGGCGGGGCCGAAAAACTGTTTTTT
CAWGPHWGGAEKLFF
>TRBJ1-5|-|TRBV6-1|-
TGTGCCAGCAGTGAAGTAAGTGAAGATCAGCCCCAGCATTTT
CASSEVSEDQPQHF
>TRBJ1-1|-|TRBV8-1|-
TGTGGCAGTGCATCCGCAGCCCCCCCACAGGGGGGCCTGTCGAACACTGAAGCTTTCTTT
CGSASAAPPQGGLSNTEAFF
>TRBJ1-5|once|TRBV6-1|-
TGTGCCAGCAGTGAAGAGACACGGTACTATAGCAATCAGCCCCAGCATTTT
CASSEETRYYSNQPQHF
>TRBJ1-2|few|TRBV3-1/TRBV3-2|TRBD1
TGTGCCAGCAGCCCGCGGGACAGTGGCTACACCTTC
CASSPRDSGYTF
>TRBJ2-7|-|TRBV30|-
TGTGCCTGGAGTCCTGACAGCTACGAGCAGTACTTC
CAWSPDSYEQYF
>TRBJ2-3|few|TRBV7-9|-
TGTGCCAGCAGCGTTTTGGAAGATACGCAGTATTTT
CASSVLEDTQYF
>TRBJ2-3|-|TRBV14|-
TGTGCCAGCAGCCAGGCGCGTGGGAGAATGGGGACCACAGATACGCAGTATTTT
CASSQARGRMGTTDTQYF
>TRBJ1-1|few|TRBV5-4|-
TGTGCCAGCAGCTCGACCCCGGCCATGATCACTGAAGCTTTCTTT
CASSSTPAMITEAFF
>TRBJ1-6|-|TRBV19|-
TGTGCCAGTAGACAAGACGGGGGAAATTCACCCCTCCACTTT
CASRQDGGNSPLHF
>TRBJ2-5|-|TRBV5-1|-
TGCGCCAGCAGCTTGGAGGGTCTCGAGACCCAGTACTTC
CASSLEGLETQYF
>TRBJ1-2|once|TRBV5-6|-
TGTGCCAGCAGCTTGTACTCCGACGGTAACTATGGCTACACCTTC
CASSLYSDGNYGYTF